The 8 T cell receptor beta chains in this list originate from one sample, sequenced in a study of CD8 T cells in Susac syndrome. Random hexamers were used to reverse transcribe roughly 0.45 to 1 ug of RNA. TCRdb ran MiXCR on the immunoSEQ multiplex PCR reads and lists one entry per CDR3 protein. The data hold about 77,000 distinct CDR3 sequences, with under 95% observed a single time. Sequenced: CD4+ T cells from PBMCs. The receptors come from a human donor with Susac syndrome.

This chain connects TRBV15 to TRBJ2-5; a weak D match, TRBD1 (6 bases). The ends were cut back, 1 base at V and 3 bases at J, with 12 bases in the middle. The germline V gene encodes CDR1 LNHNV and CDR2 YYDKDF (reference sequence). CDR3 length: 15 amino acids. The CDR3 DNA follows: TGTGCCACCAGCAGAGGGTTCAGGGGTAAAGAGACCCAGTACTTC. It codes for CATSRGFRGKETQYF.

J is TRBJ1-1 and V is TRBV19, with D uncertain. CDR1 is LNHDA, CDR2 SQIVND, per germline (reference sequence). V dropped 0 bases and J dropped 0 bases, with 11 bases sitting between them. This CDR3 spans 16 amino acids. The CDR3 DNA is TGTGCCAGTAGTATAGATAATCAGCGTATGAACACTGAAGCTTTCTTT. Translating it yields CASSIDNQRMNTEAFF.

This chain connects TRBV9 to TRBJ1-2; D remains ambiguous. The ends were cut back, 4 bases at V and 1 base at J, with 11 bases in the middle. CDR1 SGDLS and CDR2 YYNGEE come from the germline V gene. CDR3 length: 14 residues. The DNA of the CDR3 is TGTGCCAGCAGCAGGACCGGGTATAACTATGGCTACACCTTC. Amino acids: CASSRTGYNYGYTF.

V usage is TRBV9 and J usage is TRBJ2-1; 9 nucleotides align to TRBD1. Per the germline V gene, CDR1 is SGDLS and CDR2 is YYNGEE. After removal of 7 bases from V and 7 bases from J, the junction contained 9 bases not matched to a gene. The CDR3 is 14 amino acids. CDR3: CASRRGQGSNEQFF. CDR3 bases: TGTGCCAGCCGCCGGGGACAGGGCAGTAATGAGCAGTTCTTC.

The rearrangement joins TRBV24-1 to TRBJ2-1; D gene ambiguous. This CDR3 has 12 amino acids. In germline, CDR1 is KGHDR, CDR2 SFDVKD. Trimming shortened V by 3 bases and J by 10 bases, and 9 bases separated the two germline ends. The CDR3 loop reads CATSDPDTEQFF. The DNA for the CDR3 is TGTGCCACCAGTGATCCCGATACCGAGCAGTTCTTC.

This clonotype was counted a few times. The chain has TRBV19 and TRBJ1-5; 8 nucleotides line up with TRBD1. Germline-derived CDR1 and CDR2 are LNHDA and SQIVND (reference sequence). The CDR3 loop spans 16 amino acids. V gave up 11 bases and J gave up 2 bases; unmatched junction bases: 14. CDR3: CAAASTGVGRNQPQHF. CDR3 DNA: TGTGCCGCCGCTTCGACAGGGGTGGGTCGCAATCAGCCCCAGCATTTT. Drawing the rest from reference TRBV19 and TRBJ1-5, the complete variable domain is DGGITQSPKYLFRKEGQNVTLSCEQNLNHDAMYWYRQDPGQGLRLIYYSQIVNDFQKGDIAEGYSVSREKKESFPLTVTSAQKNPTAFYLCAAASTGVGRNQPQHFGDGTRLSIL.

The chain has TRBV7-2 and TRBJ2-1; weak D call: TRBD2 (6 bases). The CDR3 has 17 amino acids. The germline V gene encodes CDR1 SGHTA and CDR2 FQGNSA. V was trimmed by 5 bases and J by 6 bases, leaving 23 bases between them. The CDR3 DNA sequence: TGTGCCAGCAGCGATAGCGGCCCCGGAGGCCGCGGCAATGAGCAGTTCTTC. The encoded protein is CASSDSGPGGRGNEQFF.

The J gene is TRBJ1-2, the V gene TRBV11-2; the D is unclear. In germline, CDR1 is SGHAT, CDR2 FQNNGV. The CDR3 has 19 residues. V lost 4 bases and J 7 bases, leaving 31 bases between the germline ends. CDR3 nucleotide sequence: TGTGCCAGCAGCTCCCTAATGGTCCCAAGGGAAAAAGGTTCGTCTGGCTACACCTTC. Its protein is CASSSLMVPREKGSSGYTF.